Given below is one TCR beta chain in context. The sample belongs to a study of CD4 T cells in relation to SARS-CoV-2 and coronaviruses. Deep TCR-beta sequencing used DNA from uncultured naive and memory CD4+ T cells. Sequencing used immunoSEQ multiplex PCR; TCRdb keeps in-frame clones, though not all of them. The table includes around 11,000 clones, about 89% detected once. CD4 enrichment then naive enrichment separated naive from memory CD4+ cells. CDR1 is SGDLS and CDR2 is YYNGEE in the germline V gene. V was pared by 0 bases and J by 0 bases, with 10 bases between. This CDR3 comprises 15 residues. The chain has TRBV9 and TRBJ2-7; D is unclear. Sequenced material: naive CD4+ T cells from PBMCs. Subset noted: naive CD4+ T cells isolated by negative enrichment. This sequence originates from an adult with COVID-19. The CDR3 DNA reads TGTGCCAGCAGCGTAGGCAGTACCCTCTCCTACGAGCAGTACTTC. Protein product: CASSVGSTLSYEQYF. Using reference TRBV9 and TRBJ2-7 for the parts outside the CDR3, the full variable domain is DSGVTQTPKHLITATGQRVTLRCSPRSGDLSVYWYQQSLDQGLQFLIQYYNGEERAKGNILERFSAQQFPDLHSELNLSSLELGDSALYFCASSVGSTLSYEQYFGPGTRLTVT.